This entry describes one T cell receptor (beta chain). Its cognate antigen is unknown. cDNA libraries of TCR beta carried unique molecular identifiers. The T cell input of roughly 1 to 11 million gave approximately 460,000 cDNA molecules. Via MiXCR, TCRdb re-called the PCR reads, giving one row per CDR3 protein. The data contain about 620,000 distinct CDR3 sequences, 44% of them singletons. This sample was included in a study of post-analysis software for immune sequencing data. Overall study findings and caveats: Samples prepared in the same batch strongly co-clustered by F measure. About 5 TRBV segments, including TRBV5-6, TRBV5-1 and TRBV20-1, were more frequent in patients than controls. Multiple sclerosis was associated with a significant reduction in normalized Chao1 diversity relative to controls.

Trimming left V 5 bases short and J 2 bases short, with 9 bases between. The length of the CDR3 is 13 residues. The receptor was derived from a girl aged 5-17 years with multiple sclerosis. The sample comprised blood. This chain joins TRBV12-3 or TRBV12-4 and TRBJ1-1, with a possible D match to TRBD1 (5 bases). This CDR3 is CASSIQENTEAFF. CDR3 DNA sequence: TGTGCCAGCAGTATACAGGAAAACACTGAAGCTTTCTTT.